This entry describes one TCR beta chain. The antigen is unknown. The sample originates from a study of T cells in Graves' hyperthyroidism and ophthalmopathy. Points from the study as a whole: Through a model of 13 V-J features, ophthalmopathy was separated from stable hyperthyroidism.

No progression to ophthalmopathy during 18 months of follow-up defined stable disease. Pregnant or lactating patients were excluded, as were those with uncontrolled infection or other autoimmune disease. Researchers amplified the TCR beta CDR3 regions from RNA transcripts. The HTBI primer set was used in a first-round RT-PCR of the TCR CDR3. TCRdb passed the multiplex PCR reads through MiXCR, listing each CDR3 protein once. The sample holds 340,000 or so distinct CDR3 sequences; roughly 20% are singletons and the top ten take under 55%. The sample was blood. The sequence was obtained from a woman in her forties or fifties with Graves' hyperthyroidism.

CDR3 region: CASSQGQSSYNEQFF. DNA of the CDR3: TGTGCCAGCAGCCAGGGACAAAGCTCCTACAATGAGCAGTTCTTC. The chain has TRBV6-1 and TRBJ2-1; TRBD1 is a possible D gene (6 bases). The length of the CDR3 is 15 residues. The V and J ends lost 6 bases and 0 bases respectively, with 12 bases between them. CDR1 and CDR2 (germline): MNHNS, SASEGT.